Listed below are T cell receptor beta chains from one sample, sequenced in a study of blood T cells in healthy people across ages. TCRdb analysed the 5' RACE reads with MiXCR anew, one entry per CDR3 protein. The table shows hundreds of thousands of distinct CDR3 sequences, with roughly 53% occurring only once. Material for sequencing was blood. These receptors all stem from a man aged 60 to 69 in good health. Each CDR3 is given with its conserved first and last residue. A D gene is named only where the DNA matches it firmly. The size field is filled for only some rows; it gives once, few, many or a size class.

abundance,d_gene,j_gene,v_gene,CDR3nt,CDR3aa
.,TRBD2,TRBJ2-7,TRBV20-1,TGCAGTGCTCCCGGGGGGGCGGCCTACAATGAGCAGTACTTC,CSAPGGAAYNEQYF
.,TRBD1,TRBJ2-7,TRBV4-2,TGTGCCAGCAGCCAAGATGAGGACAGGGCCCTGTACGAGCAGTACTTC,CASSQDEDRALYEQYF
.,TRBD1,TRBJ2-7,TRBV27,TGTGCCAGCAGTACCCGGACAGGGGGCTACGAGCAGTACTTC,CASSTRTGGYEQYF
.,.,TRBJ2-7,TRBV29-1,TGCAGCGTTGGAGAGGGGGACTGGGGAGAGCAGTACTTC,CSVGEGDWGEQYF
.,.,TRBJ1-1,TRBV28,TGTGCCGGCAGTCCTAATCTCGGGGGCGGGGCTTTCTTT,CAGSPNLGGGAFF
.,TRBD2,TRBJ2-1,TRBV7-8,TGTGCCAGCAGCCCGGGACTAGCGGGGGGACTAACCTACAATGAGCAGTTCTTC,CASSPGLAGGLTYNEQFF
.,.,TRBJ2-2,TRBV6-5,TGTGCCAGCATCGGAGGAGGCACCGGGGAGCTGTTTTTT,CASIGGGTGELFF
.,TRBD2,TRBJ2-1,TRBV7-9,TGTGCCAGCAGCTTAGGGACTAGCGGACACAATAAGCAGTTCTTC,CASSLGTSGHNKQFF
.,TRBD2,TRBJ2-3,TRBV9,TGTGCCAGCAGCGTATTAGCGGGGGAGGGAACAGATACGCAGTATTTT,CASSVLAGEGTDTQYF
.,TRBD2,TRBJ2-1,TRBV12-3/TRBV12-4,TGTGCCAGCAGTTTTCCTAGCGGGGGGCATGTGAATGAGCAGTTCTTC,CASSFPSGGHVNEQFF
few,.,TRBJ1-5,TRBV15,TGTGCCACCAGCAGAGATTTCCAGGGGAGTATTCAGCCCCAGCATTTT,CATSRDFQGSIQPQHF
.,.,TRBJ2-5,TRBV20-1,TGCAGTGCTAGCGGCGTACAAGAGACCCAGTACTTC,CSASGVQETQYF
.,.,TRBJ2-5,TRBV20-1,TGCAGTGCTAGCGGGCCTTCCGAGACCCAGTACTTC,CSASGPSETQYF
.,TRBD1,TRBJ2-7,TRBV20-1,TGCAGTGCCTCCGCCGGACAGGGGGCCGACGAGCAGTACTTC,CSASAGQGADEQYF
.,TRBD1,TRBJ1-2,TRBV25-1,TGTGCCAGCAGTTTCGCAGGGGGCGAAGGCTACACCTTC,CASSFAGGEGYTF
.,.,TRBJ1-2,TRBV10-3,TGTGCCATCAGGGTTAGTGACAGCCTGGGCCTCTATGGCTACACCTTC,CAIRVSDSLGLYGYTF
.,.,TRBJ1-1,TRBV5-6,TGTGCCAGCAGCTCACGCCCTAACACTGAAGCTTTCTTT,CASSSRPNTEAFF
.,.,TRBJ2-5,TRBV11-2,TGTGCCAGCAGCCGGCCTTTAGAGACCCAGTACTTC,CASSRPLETQYF
.,TRBD2,TRBJ2-1,TRBV7-2,TGTGCCAGCAGCTTATTTAGCGGGGGAGGCTACAATGAGCAGTTCTTC,CASSLFSGGGYNEQFF
.,TRBD2,TRBJ2-7,TRBV5-1,TGCGCCAGCAGCTTTCAGGGACTAGCGGGAGGGTACGAGCAGTACTTC,CASSFQGLAGGYEQYF
.,.,TRBJ2-5,TRBV12-3/TRBV12-4,TGTGCCAGCAGTTTCGCGACTAACCAAGAGACCCAGTACTTC,CASSFATNQETQYF
few,.,TRBJ2-3,TRBV10-3,TGTGCCATCCGGAATGGGGGGGGCGCAGATACGCAGTATTTT,CAIRNGGGADTQYF
.,.,TRBJ2-1,TRBV18,TGTGCCAGCTCACCTAACAGGGAGAATGAGCAGTTCTTC,CASSPNRENEQFF
.,.,TRBJ2-5,TRBV27,TGTGCCAGCAGTTTAAGGGCCACAGGGAACACCCAAGAGACCCAGTACTTC,CASSLRATGNTQETQYF
.,.,TRBJ2-7,TRBV9,TGTGCCAGCAGCGCCACTCCGGGGACCTACGAGCAGTACTTC,CASSATPGTYEQYF
.,.,TRBJ2-2,TRBV2,TGTGCCTCCCGGGACGCCGGCGGCACCGGGGAGCTGTTTTTT,CASRDAGGTGELFF
.,.,TRBJ1-2,TRBV2,TGTGCCAGTTTAGACGGGGGGGCTGACTATGGCTACACCTTC,CASLDGGADYGYTF
.,.,TRBJ1-2,TRBV12-3/TRBV12-4,TGTGCCAGCACAACGACAAGTGGCTACACCTTC,CASTTTSGYTF
few,.,TRBJ1-1,TRBV3-1,TGTGCCAGCAGCGACAGGAACACTGAAGCTTTCTTT,CASSDRNTEAFF
.,TRBD1,TRBJ2-5,TRBV5-1,TGCGCCAGCAGCAAGGGACAGGGTCAGCGTGTGACCCAGTACTTC,CASSKGQGQRVTQYF
.,.,TRBJ2-1,TRBV5-1,TGCGCCAGCATGGGGGGTTCCTACAATGAGCAGTTCTTC,CASMGGSYNEQFF
few,TRBD1,TRBJ1-4,TRBV3-1,TGTGCCAGCAGCCAACCGGGACAGCCAAGGGAAAAACTGTTTTTT,CASSQPGQPREKLFF
once,.,TRBJ2-7,TRBV11-2,TGTGCCAGCAGCTTAGATCGGGGGACCCACTCCTACGAGCAGTACTTC,CASSLDRGTHSYEQYF
.,.,TRBJ2-3,TRBV20-1,TGCAGTGCTAGGACCGACACAGATACGCAGTATTTT,CSARTDTDTQYF
.,.,TRBJ2-3,TRBV5-1,TGCGCCAGCAGTCGAAGGGGCGGTTCTAGCACAGATACGCAGTATTTT,CASSRRGGSSTDTQYF
.,.,TRBJ2-3,TRBV12-3/TRBV12-4,TGTGCCAGCAGTTTAGGGGCGGAAGATATGCAGTATTTT,CASSLGAEDMQYF
.,.,TRBJ2-5,TRBV10-3,TGTGCCATCAGTGAGCTGAGTACGAGACAAGAGACCCAGTACTTC,CAISELSTRQETQYF
many,.,TRBJ2-7,TRBV4-2,TGTGCCAGCAGCCATCCCCCGGGCAGCTACGAGCAGTACTTC,CASSHPPGSYEQYF
.,TRBD2,TRBJ2-3,TRBV6-2/TRBV6-3,TGTGCCAGCAGTTACGCGGGACTAGAGGGTACGCAGTATTTT,CASSYAGLEGTQYF
once,.,TRBJ1-4,TRBV25-1,TGTGCCAGCAGTGAATTCAGCCAGGAAAAACTGTTTTTT,CASSEFSQEKLFF
.,TRBD1,TRBJ1-1,TRBV27,TGTGCCAGCTATCCCGACAGGGGTCGGACTGAAGCTTTCTTT,CASYPDRGRTEAFF
few,TRBD1,TRBJ2-7,TRBV20-1,TGCAGTGCTAGTTTACTGGGACAGGGTAGTTCCGAGCAGTACTTC,CSASLLGQGSSEQYF